The rows below give T cell receptor beta chains drawn from one sample of a study of PD-1 blockade in classical Hodgkin lymphoma. TCRdb keeps only in-frame clones here, not all; method: immunoSEQ multiplex PCR. The repertoire holds roughly 15,000 clones, with 65% as singletons. The source was peripheral blood mononuclear cells (PBMCs), collected before the second cycle of nivolumab. Source of these receptors: a human donor with classical Hodgkin lymphoma. The CDR3 runs from the conserved cysteine through the conserved F or W. The D gene is left open where the match is weak. Expanded clones are given a class, and other clones once, few, many or no size at all.

V	D	size	J	length	CDR3	DNA
TRBV9	.	.	TRBJ1-1	12	CASSVDGARAFF	TGTGCCAGCAGCGTTGACGGGGCGCGGGCTTTCTTT
TRBV28	TRBD1	few	TRBJ1-1	14	CASSPQGEHYEAFF	TGTGCCAGCAGCCCGCAGGGGGAACACTACGAAGCTTTCTTT
TRBV11-2	.	few	TRBJ2-1	12	CASSLGYNEQFF	TGTGCCAGCAGCTTAGGATACAATGAGCAGTTCTTC
TRBV28	.	few	TRBJ1-3	16	CASRSPGGGSGNTIYF	TGTGCCAGCAGGTCCCCCGGAGGGGGCTCTGGAAACACCATATATTTT
TRBV20-1	.	.	TRBJ1-3	11	CSARDRKAIYF	TGCAGTGCTAGAGATCGCAAGGCCATATATTTT
TRBV28	.	.	TRBJ2-1	17	CASSLGVGGSSYNEQFF	TGTGCCAGCAGTTTGGGGGTAGGGGGGAGCTCCTACAATGAGCAGTTCTTC
TRBV21-1	.	.	TRBJ2-1	23	CASSRGGGLAGGPGGAKYNEQFF	TGTGCCAGCAGCAGGGGGGGAGGACTAGCGGGAGGGCCTGGCGGCGCTAAGTACAATGAGCAGTTCTTC
TRBV7-8	TRBD1	few	TRBJ1-5	14	CASSSDRGNQPQHF	TGTGCCAGCAGCTCGGACAGGGGAAATCAGCCCCAGCATTTT
TRBV25-1	.	.	TRBJ1-5	16	CASSESGWQHNQPQHF	TGTGCCAGCAGTGAATCCGGGTGGCAGCACAATCAGCCCCAGCATTTT
TRBV4-1	TRBD1	.	TRBJ2-7	16	CASSQDPSGGMYEQYF	TGCGCCAGCAGCCAAGATCCATCAGGGGGAATGTACGAGCAGTACTTC
TRBV5-1	.	.	TRBJ2-5	14	CASSRGGSGETQYF	TGCGCCAGCAGCCGCGGAGGAAGCGGGGAGACCCAGTACTTC
TRBV29-1	TRBD1	.	TRBJ2-7	13	CSVEDRVDYEQYF	TGCAGCGTGGAAGACAGGGTTGATTACGAGCAGTACTTC
TRBV4-1	TRBD1	.	TRBJ2-7	16	CASSQRPGQGEYEQYF	TGCGCCAGCAGCCAAAGACCGGGACAGGGGGAATACGAGCAGTACTTC
TRBV6-1	.	.	TRBJ1-5	13	CASSEGAPQPQHF	TGTGCCAGCAGTGAAGGGGCGCCTCAGCCCCAGCATTTT
TRBV29-1	TRBD1	.	TRBJ2-3	15	CSVCKGATGTDTQYF	TGCAGCGTTTGCAAGGGGGCGACGGGGACAGATACGCAGTATTTT
TRBV19	.	.	TRBJ1-1	14	CASSIDVRDTEAFF	TGTGCCAGTAGTATAGATGTGAGGGACACTGAAGCTTTCTTT
TRBV9	TRBD1	few	TRBJ2-5	17	CASSVGWGEDREETQYF	TGTGCCAGCAGCGTAGGTTGGGGGGAGGACAGGGAAGAGACCCAGTACTTC
TRBV7-3	.	.	TRBJ1-1	13	CASSLARGAEAFF	TGTGCCAGCAGCTTAGCGCGGGGGGCCGAAGCTTTCTTT
TRBV5-4	TRBD2	few	TRBJ2-1	13	CASSLWTSNEQFF	TGTGCCAGCAGCTTATGGACTAGCAATGAGCAGTTCTTC
TRBV15	.	few	TRBJ1-2	14	CATSRDTDRYGYTF	TGTGCCACCAGCAGAGATACGGACCGCTATGGCTACACCTTC
TRBV2	.	.	TRBJ1-4	13	CATHEGGNEKLFF	TGTGCCACCCACGAGGGGGGTAATGAAAAACTGTTTTTT
TRBV5-6	TRBD1	.	TRBJ2-7	14	CASSFRDRSIRQYF	TGTGCCAGCAGCTTCCGGGACAGGTCCATCCGGCAGTACTTC
TRBV5-1	TRBD2	.	TRBJ2-1	17	CASSSRKAGAPPNEQFF	TGCGCCAGCAGTTCGAGGAAGGCGGGAGCCCCGCCTAATGAGCAGTTCTTC
TRBV16	TRBD2	few	TRBJ2-7	15	CASSQSGGVSYEQYF	TGTGCCAGCAGCCAATCGGGGGGGGTCTCCTACGAGCAGTACTTC
TRBV19	.	few	TRBJ2-7	13	CASSIDPGYEQYF	TGTGCCAGTAGTATAGATCCGGGGTACGAGCAGTACTTC
TRBV28	.	.	TRBJ2-2	16	CASSPPGTGNTGELFF	TGTGCCAGCAGCCCACCCGGGACTGGGAACACCGGGGAGCTGTTTTTT
TRBV27	.	.	TRBJ1-1	13	CASSLNRNTEAFF	TGTGCCAGCAGTTTAAACAGGAACACTGAAGCTTTCTTT
TRBV5-1	.	.	TRBJ1-4	14	CASSLDGRAEKLFF	TGCGCCAGCAGCTTGGATGGCAGAGCCGAAAAACTGTTTTTT
TRBV9	.	.	TRBJ2-5	15	CASSVDEGSAETQYF	TGTGCCAGCAGCGTAGATGAGGGATCGGCGGAGACCCAGTACTTC
TRBV6-5	TRBD1	.	TRBJ2-5	15	CASSYFRGYQETQYF	TGTGCCAGCAGTTACTTCAGGGGGTACCAAGAGACCCAGTACTTC
TRBV11-3	.	.	TRBJ2-2	11	CASSLTGELFF	TGTGCCAGCAGCCTTACCGGGGAGCTGTTTTTT